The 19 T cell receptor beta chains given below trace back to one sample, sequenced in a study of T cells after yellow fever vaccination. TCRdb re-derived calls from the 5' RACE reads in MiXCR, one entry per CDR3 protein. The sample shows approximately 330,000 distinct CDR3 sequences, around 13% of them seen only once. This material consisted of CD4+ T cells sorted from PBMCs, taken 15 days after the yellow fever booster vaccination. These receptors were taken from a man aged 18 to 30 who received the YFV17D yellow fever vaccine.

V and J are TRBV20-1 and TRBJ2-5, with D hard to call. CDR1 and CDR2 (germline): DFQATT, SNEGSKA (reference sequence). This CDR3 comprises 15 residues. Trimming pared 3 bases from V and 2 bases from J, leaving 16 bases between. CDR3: CSASRPPFLQETQYF. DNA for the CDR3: TGCAGTGCTAGTCGCCCCCCGTTTTTACAAGAGACCCAGTACTTC.

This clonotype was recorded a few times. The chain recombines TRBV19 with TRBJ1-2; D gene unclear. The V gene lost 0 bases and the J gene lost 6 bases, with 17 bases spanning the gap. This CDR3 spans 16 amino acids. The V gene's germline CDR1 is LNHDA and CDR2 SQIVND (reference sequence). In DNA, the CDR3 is TGTGCCAGTAGTATAGATAGACGCGGAGTGGTGGATGGCTACACCTTC. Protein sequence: CASSIDRRGVVDGYTF.

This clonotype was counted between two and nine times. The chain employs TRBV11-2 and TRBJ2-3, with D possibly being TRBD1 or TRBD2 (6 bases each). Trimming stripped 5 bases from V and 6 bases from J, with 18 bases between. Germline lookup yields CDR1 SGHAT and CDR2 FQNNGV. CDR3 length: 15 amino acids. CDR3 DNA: TGTGCCAGCAGCCCCAACTCCGGGGGCCGGGATACGCAGTATTTT. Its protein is CASSPNSGGRDTQYF.

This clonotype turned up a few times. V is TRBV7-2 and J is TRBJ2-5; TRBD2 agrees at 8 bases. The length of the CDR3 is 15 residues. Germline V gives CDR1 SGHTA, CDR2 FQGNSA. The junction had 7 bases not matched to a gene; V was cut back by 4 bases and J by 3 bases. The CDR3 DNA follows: TGTGCCAGCAGCTACTCGCGGGGGGATGAAGAGACCCAGTACTTC. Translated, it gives CASSYSRGDEETQYF.

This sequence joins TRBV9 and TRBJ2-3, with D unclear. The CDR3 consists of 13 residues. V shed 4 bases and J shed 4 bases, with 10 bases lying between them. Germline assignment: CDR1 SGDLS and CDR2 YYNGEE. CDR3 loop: CASSTDQADTQYF. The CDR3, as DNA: TGTGCCAGCAGCACGGACCAGGCAGATACGCAGTATTTT.

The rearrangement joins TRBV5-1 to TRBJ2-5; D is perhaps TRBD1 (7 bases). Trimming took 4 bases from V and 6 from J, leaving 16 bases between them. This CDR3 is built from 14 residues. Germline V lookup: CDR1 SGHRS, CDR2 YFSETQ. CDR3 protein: CASSTGEVTKTQYF. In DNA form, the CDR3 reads TGCGCCAGCAGCACAGGGGAGGTGACGAAGACCCAGTACTTC.

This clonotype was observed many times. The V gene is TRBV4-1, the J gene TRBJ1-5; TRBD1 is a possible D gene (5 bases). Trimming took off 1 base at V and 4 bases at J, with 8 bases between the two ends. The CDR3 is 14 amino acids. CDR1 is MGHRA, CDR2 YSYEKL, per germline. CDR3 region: CASSQGTPNQPQHF. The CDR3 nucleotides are TGCGCCAGCAGCCAAGGGACACCTAATCAGCCCCAGCATTTT.

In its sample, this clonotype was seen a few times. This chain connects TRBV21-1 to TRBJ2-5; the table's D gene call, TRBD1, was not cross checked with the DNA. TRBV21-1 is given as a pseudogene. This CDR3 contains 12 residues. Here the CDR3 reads CARPWRLETQYF. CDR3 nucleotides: TGTGCCAGACCCTGGCGGTTGGAGACCCAGTACTTC.

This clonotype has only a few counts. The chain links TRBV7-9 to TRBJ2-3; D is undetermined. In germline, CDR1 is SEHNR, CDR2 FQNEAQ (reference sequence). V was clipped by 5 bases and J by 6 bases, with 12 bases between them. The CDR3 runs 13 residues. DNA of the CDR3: TGTGCCAGCAGCAGACTCGGCTCCGATACGCAGTATTTT. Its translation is CASSRLGSDTQYF.

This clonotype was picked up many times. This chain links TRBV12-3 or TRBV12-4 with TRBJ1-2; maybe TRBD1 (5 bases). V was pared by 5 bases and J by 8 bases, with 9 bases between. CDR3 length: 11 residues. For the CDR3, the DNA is TGTGCCAGCAGTGGGGGTGGGGGCTACACCTTC. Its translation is CASSGGGGYTF.

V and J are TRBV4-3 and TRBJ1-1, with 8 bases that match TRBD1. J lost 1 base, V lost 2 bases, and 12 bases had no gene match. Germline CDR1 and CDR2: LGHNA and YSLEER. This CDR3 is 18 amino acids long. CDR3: CASSQYGTGNNGNTEAFF. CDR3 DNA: TGCGCCAGCAGCCAATACGGGACAGGCAATAATGGGAACACTGAAGCTTTCTTT.

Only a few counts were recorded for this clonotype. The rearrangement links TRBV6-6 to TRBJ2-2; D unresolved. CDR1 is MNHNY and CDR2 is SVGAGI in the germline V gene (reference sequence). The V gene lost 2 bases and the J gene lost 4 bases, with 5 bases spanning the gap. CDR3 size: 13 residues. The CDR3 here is CASSYVVTGELFF. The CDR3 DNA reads TGTGCCAGCAGTTACGTGGTCACCGGGGAGCTGTTTTTT.

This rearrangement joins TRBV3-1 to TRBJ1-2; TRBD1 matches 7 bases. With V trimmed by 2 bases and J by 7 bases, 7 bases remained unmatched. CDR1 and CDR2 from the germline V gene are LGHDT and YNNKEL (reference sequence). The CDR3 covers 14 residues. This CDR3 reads CASSQHDREVGYTF. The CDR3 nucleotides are TGTGCCAGCAGCCAACACGACAGGGAGGTTGGCTACACCTTC.

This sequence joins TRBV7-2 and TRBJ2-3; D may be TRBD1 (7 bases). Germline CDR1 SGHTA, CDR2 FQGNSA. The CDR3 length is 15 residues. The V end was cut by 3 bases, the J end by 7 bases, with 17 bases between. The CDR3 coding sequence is TGTGCCAGCAGCTTTATCAGGGGGGAAATGTATACGCAGTATTTT. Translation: CASSFIRGEMYTQYF.

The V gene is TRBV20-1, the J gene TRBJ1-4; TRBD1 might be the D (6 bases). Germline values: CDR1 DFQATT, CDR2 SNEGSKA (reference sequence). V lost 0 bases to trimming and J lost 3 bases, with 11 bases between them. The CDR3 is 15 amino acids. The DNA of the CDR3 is TGCAGTGCTAGAGATCAAGGGGGACCTAATGAAAAACTGTTTTTT. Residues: CSARDQGGPNEKLFF.

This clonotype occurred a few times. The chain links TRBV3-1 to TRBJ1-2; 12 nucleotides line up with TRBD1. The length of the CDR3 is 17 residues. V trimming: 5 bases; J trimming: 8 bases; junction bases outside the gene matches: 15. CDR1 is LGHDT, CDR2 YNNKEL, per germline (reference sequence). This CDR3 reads CASSARSPGQGARGYTF. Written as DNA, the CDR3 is TGTGCCAGCAGCGCAAGATCCCCGGGACAGGGGGCAAGGGGCTACACCTTC.

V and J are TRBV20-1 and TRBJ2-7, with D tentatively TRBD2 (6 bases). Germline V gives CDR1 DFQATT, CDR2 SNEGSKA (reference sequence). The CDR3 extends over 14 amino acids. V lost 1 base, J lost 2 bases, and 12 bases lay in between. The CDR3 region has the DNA TGCAGTGCTAGAGGAAAGGAGGGAACCTACGAGCAGTACGTC. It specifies CSARGKEGTYEQYV.

Written as DNA, the CDR3 is TGTGCCAGCAGCTTAGCGGGTCAAGATACGCAGTATTTT. Protein: CASSLAGQDTQYF. The rearrangement joins TRBV7-3 to TRBJ2-3; D may be TRBD2 (5 bases). The CDR3 consists of 13 residues. Trimming pared 2 bases from V and 5 bases from J, leaving 8 bases between. Germline V lookup: CDR1 SGHTA, CDR2 FQGTGA.

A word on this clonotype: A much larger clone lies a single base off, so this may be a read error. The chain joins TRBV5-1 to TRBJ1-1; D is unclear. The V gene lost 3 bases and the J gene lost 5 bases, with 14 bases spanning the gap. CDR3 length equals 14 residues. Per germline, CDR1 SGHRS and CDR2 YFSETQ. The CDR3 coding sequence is TGCGCCAGCAGCTCACAGAGTTATCGGACTGAAGCTTTCTTT. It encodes CASSSQSYRTEAFF.